This T cell receptor (beta chain) came from a study of blood T cells in healthy people across ages. Overall study findings and caveats: The study lacked donor CMV status, which possibly confounded expanded clonotype changes. Naive T cell percentage showed a strong correlation with the diversity of TCR beta.

V shed 5 bases and J shed 0 bases, with 8 bases lying between them. This CDR3 region has 15 residues. Germline V gene sequence: CDR1 SGHTA, CDR2 FQGNSA. A remark on this clonotype: The target antigen is unknown.

Sample-barcoded 5' priming and a J-beta primer mix drove a second PCR of about 7 to 11 cycles. Each TCR beta cDNA got a 12-nucleotide random molecular identifier. TCRdb independently ran MiXCR on the 5' RACE reads; one entry per CDR3 protein. Of roughly 730,000 distinct CDR3 sequences in the sample, around 50% were seen once. Per-sample PBMC isolation yielded at least 6 million cells. This clonotype originated in a man between 35 and 55 years old in good health. The sample consisted of blood. V is TRBV7-2 and J is TRBJ2-6, with a possible D match to TRBD2 (5 bases). The CDR3 DNA reads TGTGCCAGCAGCCACGGACTCTCTGGGGCCAACGTCCTGACTTTC. This gives the protein CASSHGLSGANVLTF.